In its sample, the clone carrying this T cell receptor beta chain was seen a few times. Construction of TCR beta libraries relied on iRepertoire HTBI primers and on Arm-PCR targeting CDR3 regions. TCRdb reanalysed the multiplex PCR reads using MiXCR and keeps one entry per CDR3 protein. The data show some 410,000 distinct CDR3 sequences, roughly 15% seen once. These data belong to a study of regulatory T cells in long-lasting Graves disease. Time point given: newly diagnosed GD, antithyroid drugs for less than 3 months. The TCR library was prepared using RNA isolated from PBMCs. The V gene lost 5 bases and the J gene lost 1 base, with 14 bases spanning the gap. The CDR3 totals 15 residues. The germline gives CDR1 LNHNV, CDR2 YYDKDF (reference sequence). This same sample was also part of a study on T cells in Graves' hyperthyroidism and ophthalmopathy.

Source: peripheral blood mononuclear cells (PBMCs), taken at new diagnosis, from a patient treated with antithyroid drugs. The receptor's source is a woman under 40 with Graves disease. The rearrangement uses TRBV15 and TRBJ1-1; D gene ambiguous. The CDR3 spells CATSLDAAGNTEAFF. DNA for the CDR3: TGTGCCACCAGCCTGGATGCCGCGGGGAACACTGAAGCTTTCTTT.